This T cell receptor beta chain stems from a study of identical twins. Study-level points and caveats: Beta out-of-frame sequences showed weaker excess twin sharing. Zero-insertion analyses were open to partial confounding by invariant MAIT and iNKT cells.

TCRdb re-called the 5' RACE reads with MiXCR, one entry per CDR3 protein. This table has 250,000 or so distinct CDR3 sequences, 6% to 8.5% appearing once. The CDR3 has 14 amino acids. Trimming stripped 0 bases from V and 0 bases from J, with 8 bases between. The germline gives CDR1 DFQATT, CDR2 SNEGSKA (reference sequence). This clonotype was seen a few times. As yet, its antigen is unknown. All donors comprised healthy Caucasians. These data were also reused for a study on yellow fever vaccine responses in identical twins. This second report adds: After vaccination, twins' T cell response reportedly seemed partly convergent, partly personalized.

The gene calls are TRBV20-1 and TRBJ2-5; the D is unclear. Sample: CD8+ T cells sorted from blood. This clonotype was obtained from a woman aged 18-29 years in good health. This chain's CDR3 is CSAREDWNQETQYF. The CDR3 DNA follows: TGCAGTGCTAGAGAAGACTGGAACCAAGAGACCCAGTACTTC.